Described below is a single T cell receptor (beta chain) sequence and its context. Sequencing was performed with immunoSEQ multiplex PCR; in TCRdb, only in-frame clones are kept and a portion is missing. The sample gives approximately 140,000 clones, approximately 80% of which show up once; approximately 6.1% is in the top ten. This sample was taken from a study of blood T cell repertoires in COVID-19. Study-wide context: The analysed material was cDNA or gDNA that came from T cells, B-cell-depleted T cells, or PBMCs.

This TCR was recovered from a human donor in a cohort sampled during active COVID-19. The material sequenced was peripheral blood.

CDR3 in amino acids: CASSSGLGALYTQYF. CDR3 sequence (DNA): TGTGCCAGCAGCTCGGGACTAGGGGCGCTTTATACGCAGTATTTT. The genes are TRBV11-3 and TRBJ2-3; 8 bases align to TRBD2. The V gene's germline CDR1 is SGHNT and CDR2 YENEEA. There are 15 residues in the CDR3. V lost 4 bases and J lost 7; bases outside the gene matches: 10.